These T cell receptor beta chains were read from a single sample in a study of blood T cell repertoires in COVID-19. Measured with immunoSEQ multiplex PCR; TCRdb has only the in-frame clones, and not every one. The sample holds over 100,000 clones, 75% to 85% seen once. Sequencing input: peripheral blood. The source is a woman older than 75 with active or convalescent COVID-19. Each CDR3 is given with its conserved first and last residue. Each record gives: J gene, CDR3 length, clone size, V gene, D gene, CDR3 DNA, CDR3 protein. A D gene is named only where the DNA matches it firmly. Clone size is stated in some rows and not others, as once, few, many or a class when expanded.

TRBJ1-2 14 . TRBV3-1/TRBV3-2 TRBD1 TGTGCCAGCAGCTCGGGACAGGGGGCGTATGGCTACACCTTC CASSSGQGAYGYTF
TRBJ1-3 16 . TRBV15 . TGTGCCACCAGCAGAGATAAGGGGATCGCTGGAAACACCATATATTTT CATSRDKGIAGNTIYF
TRBJ2-5 13 . TRBV27 TRBD1 TGTGCCAGCAGCACCGGGACAGGGGGGACCCAGTACTTC CASSTGTGGTQYF
TRBJ1-1 13 many TRBV3-1/TRBV3-2 . TGTGCCATTTCGGACAGCATGAACACTGAAGCTTTCTTT CAISDSMNTEAFF
TRBJ1-2 15 . TRBV11-2 TRBD1 TGTGCCAGCAGCTTAGAAGCAGGGGGCATCGATGGCTACACCTTC CASSLEAGGIDGYTF
TRBJ1-1 13 . TRBV4-1 TRBD1 TGCGCCAGCAGCCGGACAGGGGGGGATGAAGCTTTCTTT CASSRTGGDEAFF
TRBJ1-2 11 . TRBV20-1 . TGCAGTGCTAGTCGGGACATCGGCTACACCTTC CSASRDIGYTF
TRBJ2-5 15 . TRBV19 TRBD1 TGTGCCAGTAGTATAGTAAACAGGGGGCAAGAGACCCAGTACTTC CASSIVNRGQETQYF
TRBJ1-4 15 . TRBV18 . TGTGCCAGCTCACAGTCGGAGCTCCCAGATGAAAAACTGTTTTTT CASSQSELPDEKLFF
TRBJ2-1 16 . TRBV10-3 TRBD2 TGTGCCATCAGTGATCCCGGACTAGCGGGAGATAGTGAGCAGTTCTTC CAISDPGLAGDSEQFF
TRBJ2-5 15 . TRBV10-3 TRBD1 TGTGCCATCAGTGGGACAGGGGTCGTGGGAGAGACCCAGTACTTC CAISGTGVVGETQYF
TRBJ1-2 13 . TRBV27 . TGTGCCAGCAGTGAAGGACAGAACTATGGCTACACCTTC CASSEGQNYGYTF
TRBJ1-6 13 . TRBV3-1/TRBV3-2 . TGTGCCAGCAGCCCTGACGGGAATTCACCCCTCCACTTT CASSPDGNSPLHF
TRBJ2-3 14 . TRBV29-1 . TGCAGCGTCGAGACTGGCCCCGGAACAGATACGCAGTATTTT CSVETGPGTDTQYF
TRBJ2-4 14 . TRBV7-9 . TGTGCCAGCAGCCCCGGGAGCGCCGGTAATATTCAGTACTTC CASSPGSAGNIQYF
TRBJ1-5 16 . TRBV10-3 . TGTGCCATCAGTGCAGGTGTTGGAGGGGGCAATCAGCCCCAGCATTTT CAISAGVGGGNQPQHF
TRBJ2-4 15 . TRBV19 . TGTGCCAGTGGGATTCAGGGGATCGGCAAAAACATTCAGTACTTC CASGIQGIGKNIQYF
TRBJ2-5 14 . TRBV28 TRBD2 TGTGCCAGCAGTCGACCTAGCGGGCTAGAGACCCAGTACTTC CASSRPSGLETQYF
TRBJ2-5 15 . TRBV24-1 . TGTGCCACCAGTGATTTACCGACAGACCAAGAGACCCAGTACTTC CATSDLPTDQETQYF
TRBJ2-7 15 . TRBV27 TRBD1 TGTGCCAGCAGTTCCTCCGGGACAGGGACCTACGAGCAGTACTTC CASSSSGTGTYEQYF
TRBJ2-3 15 . TRBV4-1 . TGCGCCAGCAGCTTTGGACTTCCCCGCACAGATACGCAGTATTTT CASSFGLPRTDTQYF